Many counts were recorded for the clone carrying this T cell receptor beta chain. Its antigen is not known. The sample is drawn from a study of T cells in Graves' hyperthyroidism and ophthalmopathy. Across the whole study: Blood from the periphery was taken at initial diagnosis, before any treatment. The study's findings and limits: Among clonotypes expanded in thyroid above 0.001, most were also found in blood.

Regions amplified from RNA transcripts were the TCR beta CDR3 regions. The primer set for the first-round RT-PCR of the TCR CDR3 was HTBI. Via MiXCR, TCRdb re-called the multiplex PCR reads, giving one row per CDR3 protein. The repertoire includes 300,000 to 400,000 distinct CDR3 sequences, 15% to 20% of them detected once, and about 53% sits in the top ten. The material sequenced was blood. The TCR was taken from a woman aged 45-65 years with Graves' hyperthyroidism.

The CDR3 DNA sequence: TGTGCCAGCAGCTTGGTCTCCCTACAGGCCCAAAATCAGCCCCAGCATTTT. Encoded protein: CASSLVSLQAQNQPQHF. The J gene is TRBJ1-5, the V gene TRBV5-5; weak D call: TRBD1 (5 bases). The CDR3 is 17 residues long. V lost 0 bases to trimming and J lost 4 bases, with 17 bases between them. Germline lookup yields CDR1 SGHKS and CDR2 YYEKEE (reference sequence).